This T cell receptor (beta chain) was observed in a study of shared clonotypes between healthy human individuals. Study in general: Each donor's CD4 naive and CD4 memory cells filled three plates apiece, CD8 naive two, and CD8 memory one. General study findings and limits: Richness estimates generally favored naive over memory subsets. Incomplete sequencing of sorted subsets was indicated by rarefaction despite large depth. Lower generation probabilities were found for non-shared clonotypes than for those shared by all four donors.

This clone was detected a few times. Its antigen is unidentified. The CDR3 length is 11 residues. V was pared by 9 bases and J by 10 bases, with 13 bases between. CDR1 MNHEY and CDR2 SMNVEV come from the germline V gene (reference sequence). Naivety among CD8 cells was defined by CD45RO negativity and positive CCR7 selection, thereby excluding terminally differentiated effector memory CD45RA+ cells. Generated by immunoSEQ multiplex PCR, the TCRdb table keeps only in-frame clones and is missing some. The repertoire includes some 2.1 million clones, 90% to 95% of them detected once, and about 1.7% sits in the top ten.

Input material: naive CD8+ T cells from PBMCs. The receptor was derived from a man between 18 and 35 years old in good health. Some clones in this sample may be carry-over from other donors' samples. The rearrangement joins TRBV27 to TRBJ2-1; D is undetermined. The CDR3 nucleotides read TGTGCCAGAAGAAACAAAGAAGAGCAGTTCTTC. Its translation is CARRNKEEQFF.